Below, 31 T cell receptor beta chains from the same sample are listed, as sequenced in a study of cytomegalovirus exposure and HLA in healthy donors. Using immunoSEQ multiplex PCR, the repertoire was profiled, and TCRdb retains in-frame clones only, with some absent. Among some 170,000 clones listed, about nine tenths were seen once. What was sequenced was PBMCs. These receptors came from a man younger than 35 in good health and CMV-seropositive.

The chain carries TRBV11-2 and TRBJ2-3, with 7 bases fitting TRBD2. V was pared by 1 base and J by 0 bases, with 1 base of the junction left unmatched. CDR3 length equals 15 residues. The germline CDR1 and CDR2 sequences are SGHAT and FQNNGV. CDR3 region: CASSLVRGSTDTQYF. CDR3 DNA sequence: TGTGCCAGCAGCTTAGTGCGGGGGAGCACAGATACGCAGTATTTT.

The chain combines TRBV5-5 with TRBJ1-6, with 7 bases fitting TRBD1. V gave up 2 bases and J gave up 8 bases; unmatched junction bases: 7. Germline V gives CDR1 SGHKS, CDR2 YYEKEE (reference sequence). CDR3 length: 15 amino acids. The CDR3 here is CASSFPGQGDSPLHF. CDR3 sequence (DNA): TGTGCCAGCAGCTTCCCGGGCCAGGGGGATTCACCCCTCCACTTT. Full variable domain (remainder filled in from reference TRBV5-5 and TRBJ1-6): DAGVTQSPTHLIKTRGQQVTLRCSPISGHKSVSWYQQVLGQGPQFIFQYYEKEERGRGNFPDRFSARQFPNYSSELNVNALLLGDSALYLCASSFPGQGDSPLHFGNGTRLTVT.

There are a few counts of this clone. This sequence joins TRBV11-2 and TRBJ2-7; 7 nucleotides match TRBD1. V trimming: 5 bases; J trimming: 2 bases; junction bases outside the gene matches: 6. This CDR3 contains 14 residues. Germline V gene lookup returns CDR1 SGHAT and CDR2 FQNNGV. The CDR3 loop is CASSPPGQAYEQYF. DNA for the CDR3: TGTGCCAGCAGCCCTCCCGGACAGGCCTACGAGCAGTACTTC.

The V and J genes are TRBV27 and TRBJ2-1, with 10 bases identical to TRBD2. V shed 2 bases, J shed 2 bases, and the junction held 3 bases outside the gene matches. Germline V lookup: CDR1 MNHEY, CDR2 SMNVEV (reference sequence). The CDR3 loop spans 16 amino acids. The DNA of the CDR3 is TGTGCCAGCAGTTTAGTAGCGGGAGGAGCCTACAATGAGCAGTTCTTC. It specifies CASSLVAGGAYNEQFF.

This rearrangement joins TRBV29-1 to TRBJ1-1, with 7 bases fitting TRBD1. The CDR3 contains 14 residues. The V gene end was trimmed by 3 bases and the J gene end by 3 bases; junction bases not matched to a gene: 7. Germline V gene data show CDR1 as SQVTM and CDR2 as ANQGSEA. CDR3 bases: TGCAGCGTTGATTACCCAGGGGGAGACACTGAAGCTTTCTTT. Protein sequence: CSVDYPGGDTEAFF.

V and J are TRBV6-1 and TRBJ1-2; possibly TRBD1 for D (5 bases). Germline CDR1 reads MNHNS; CDR2 reads SASEGT. Trimming took 3 bases from V and 8 from J, leaving 22 bases between them. This CDR3 spans 16 amino acids. CDR3 DNA sequence: TGTGCCAGCAGTGATGGGGGGGGAGGGTTCGGAATCGGCTACACCTTC. Protein: CASSDGGGGFGIGYTF.

This clone was recorded once. J is TRBJ2-1 and V is TRBV11-3; 9 bases are a match to TRBD1. From germline, CDR1 is SGHNT and CDR2 YENEEA. Germline trimming cut 3 bases from V and 6 bases from J; bases unmatched to any gene: 9. The CDR3 consists of 16 residues. The CDR3 here is CASSLGLNRGPNEQFF. In nucleotides, the CDR3 is TGTGCCAGCAGCTTGGGGCTAAACAGGGGGCCCAATGAGCAGTTCTTC.

The CDR3 reads CASSRGEGLNTEAFF. DNA of the CDR3: TGTGCCAGCAGCCGGGGGGAGGGCCTGAACACTGAAGCTTTCTTT. The chain joins TRBV13 to TRBJ1-1, with a possible D match to TRBD1 (5 bases). The CDR3 spans 15 residues. With 5 bases removed from V and 0 bases from J, the gap between germline ends came to 13 bases. Looked up from germline, CDR1 is PRHDT and CDR2 is FYEKMQ (reference sequence).

V and J are TRBV27 and TRBJ2-3, with TRBD2 as a possible D gene (6 bases). The ends were cut back, 6 bases at V and 3 bases at J, with 10 bases in the middle. The CDR3 has 13 amino acids. Germline CDR1 and CDR2: MNHEY and SMNVEV (reference sequence). CDR3 coding DNA: TGTGCCAGCAGCCTACTAGCAACAGATACGCAGTATTTT. Protein: CASSLLATDTQYF.

The chain links TRBV11-2 to TRBJ2-2; 8 bases are shared with TRBD2. CDR1 and CDR2 (germline): SGHAT, FQNNGV. This CDR3 is 16 amino acids long. Trimming at V came to 5 bases and at J to 1 base, leaving 6 bases not matched to a gene. This CDR3 is CASSPRSGGNTGELFF. The CDR3 nucleotides read TGTGCCAGCAGCCCCCGGAGCGGGGGGAACACCGGGGAGCTGTTTTTT.

The J gene is TRBJ1-5, the V gene TRBV18; D ambiguous. The V end was cut by 6 bases, the J end by 0 bases, with 18 bases between. The CDR3 sequence is 17 residues long. The germline V gene encodes CDR1 KGHSH and CDR2 LQKENI. CDR3 amino acids: CASSATIGELSNQPQHF. The CDR3 DNA reads TGTGCCAGCTCTGCAACCATTGGAGAGCTTAGCAATCAGCCCCAGCATTTT.

The rearrangement links TRBV27 to TRBJ2-1, with 7 bases aligning to TRBD2. The CDR3 loop spans 14 amino acids. Germline loops: CDR1 MNHEY, CDR2 SMNVEV (reference sequence). The junction had 1 base not matched to a gene; V was cut back by 5 bases and J by 0 bases. Here the CDR3 DNA reads TGTGCCAGCAGTCGCGGGAGCTCCTACAATGAGCAGTTCTTC. Amino acids: CASSRGSSYNEQFF.

The V gene is TRBV27, the J gene TRBJ2-2; 7 nucleotides align to TRBD1. Unmatched junction bases numbered 7, after V lost 6 bases and J lost 0 bases. Germline loops: CDR1 MNHEY, CDR2 SMNVEV (reference sequence). This CDR3 contains 16 residues. Here the CDR3 reads CASRPYQGANTGELFF. The CDR3 DNA follows: TGTGCCAGCAGACCTTACCAGGGGGCGAACACCGGGGAGCTGTTTTTT.

This sequence joins TRBV1 and TRBJ2-1; the table's TRBD1 call for D was not verified on the DNA. TRBV1 is described as a pseudogene. The CDR3 consists of 16 residues. In DNA form, the CDR3 reads TGCACCAGCAGCCAATGTCAGAAAAGCTCCTACAATGAGCAGTTCTTC. Protein product: CTSSQCQKSSYNEQFF.

This chain links TRBV6-1 with TRBJ1-2; D unresolved. Trimming removed 1 base from V and 4 bases from J, with 10 bases in between. The CDR3 length is 14 residues. Per germline, CDR1 MNHNS and CDR2 SASEGT. CDR3 sequence reads: CASSEVAFPYGYTF. The DNA for the CDR3 is TGTGCCAGCAGTGAAGTTGCGTTCCCCTATGGCTACACCTTC.

DNA for the CDR3: TGTGCCAGCAGCTTTGGAGGTCACAGGGAGGGCGAGCAGTACTTC. The encoded protein is CASSFGGHREGEQYF. The chain combines TRBV7-9 with TRBJ2-7; D might be TRBD2 (7 bases). This CDR3 is 15 amino acids long. In germline, CDR1 is SEHNR, CDR2 FQNEAQ (reference sequence). V was clipped by 3 bases and J by 6 bases, with 18 bases between them.

This sequence joins TRBV6-5 and TRBJ1-1; TRBD1 might be the D (5 bases). V gave up 3 bases and J gave up 6 bases, with 11 bases separating them. This CDR3 is built from 13 residues. Per the germline V gene, CDR1 is MNHEY and CDR2 is SVGAGI. The CDR3 sequence is CASSYLRGSEAFF. The CDR3 DNA sequence: TGTGCCAGCAGTTATCTTCGGGGGTCTGAAGCTTTCTTT.

A few counts support this clone. This sample also contains other DNA sequences that code for the same CDR3. V is TRBV7-8 and J is TRBJ1-6; 8 bases map to TRBD1. Germline V gene lookup returns CDR1 SGHVS and CDR2 FQNEAQ. The CDR3 spans 14 residues. J gave up 7 bases and V 5 bases, and 4 bases lay outside the gene matches. CDR3 region: CASSRGQANSPLHF. The CDR3 bases are TGTGCCAGCAGCCGGGGACAGGCGAATTCACCCCTCCACTTT.

CDR3 in amino acids: CASSPWRGSSYNEQFF. CDR3 in DNA: TGTGCCAGCAGCCCGTGGCGGGGCAGCTCCTACAATGAGCAGTTCTTC. This chain joins TRBV28 and TRBJ2-1; D might be TRBD2 (6 bases). Trimming left V 6 bases short and J 0 bases short, with 15 bases between. Germline V CDR1 and CDR2: MDHEN, SYDVKM. CDR3 size: 16 residues.

The chain uses TRBV18 and TRBJ2-2, with TRBD1 as a possible D gene (5 bases). CDR1 and CDR2 (germline): KGHSH, LQKENI. This CDR3 comprises 15 residues. V lost 6 bases, J lost 1 base, and 12 bases lay in between. Written as DNA, the CDR3 is TGTGCCAGCTCCCCAGACAGACTGAACACCGGGGAGCTGTTTTTT. Protein product: CASSPDRLNTGELFF.

This clone was detected once. V usage is TRBV28 and J usage is TRBJ2-1; D perhaps matches TRBD2 (6 bases). The V gene lost 6 bases and the J gene lost 7 bases, with 10 bases spanning the gap. This CDR3 is built from 12 residues. The germline CDR1 and CDR2 sequences are MDHEN and SYDVKM. CDR3 nucleotides: TGTGCCAGCAGCTGGGACTCAAATGAGCAGTTCTTC. Translating it yields CASSWDSNEQFF.

V is TRBV2 and J is TRBJ2-1, with TRBD2 identical over 7 bases. Germline loops: CDR1 SNHLY, CDR2 FYNNEI. V lost 8 bases, J lost 8 bases, and 9 bases stayed unmatched. CDR3 length equals 13 residues. DNA of the CDR3: TGTGCCAGCCTGACTAGCTCGGGCCATGAGCAGTTCTTC. It translates to CASLTSSGHEQFF.

The rearrangement links TRBV14 to TRBJ2-1; 15 bases agree with TRBD2. Looked up from germline, CDR1 is SGHDN and CDR2 is FVKESK. The CDR3 runs to 18 residues. V dropped 1 base and J dropped 4; count of bases not matched to a gene: 5. The CDR3 bases are TGTGCCAGCAGCCAAGGCGGGACTAGCGGGGGGACTTACAATGAGCAGTTCTTC. Amino acids: CASSQGGTSGGTYNEQFF.

J is TRBJ2-7 and V is TRBV28; TRBD2 matches 15 bases. The germline gives CDR1 MDHEN, CDR2 SYDVKM. There are 15 residues in the CDR3. J gave up 6 bases and V 6 bases, and 6 bases lay outside the gene matches. The CDR3 DNA reads TGTGCCAGCAGGCCGCCGGGACTAGCGGGAGGCGAGCAGTACTTC. It encodes CASRPPGLAGGEQYF.

The V gene is TRBV5-1, the J gene TRBJ1-4; D not resolved. The V gene lost 0 bases and the J gene lost 5 bases, with 8 bases spanning the gap. CDR3 length: 14 residues. CDR1 and CDR2 from the germline V gene are SGHRS and YFSETQ. CDR3 sequence: CASSLEWANEKLFF. The CDR3 DNA is TGCGCCAGCAGCTTGGAGTGGGCCAATGAAAAACTGTTTTTT.

The chain combines TRBV19 with TRBJ2-7; weak D call: TRBD1 (5 bases). Germline V gives CDR1 LNHDA, CDR2 SQIVND (reference sequence). The CDR3 consists of 13 residues. V lost 4 bases and J lost 3, with 10 bases in between. The chain's CDR3 is CASSSGQLYEQYF. CDR3 coding DNA: TGTGCCAGTAGTAGCGGACAACTCTACGAGCAGTACTTC.

The chain recombines TRBV4-3 with TRBJ2-7; 8 positions match TRBD1. The J segment lost 3 bases and the V segment lost 0 bases, leaving 4 bases of the junction unmatched. Germline V gene lookup returns CDR1 LGHNA and CDR2 YSLEER. The CDR3 has 15 amino acids. The CDR3 here is CASSQDRQGLYEQYF. CDR3 coding DNA: TGCGCCAGCAGCCAAGACAGACAGGGGCTCTACGAGCAGTACTTC.

J is TRBJ2-7 and V is TRBV6-5, with D possibly matching TRBD1 (6 bases). Trimming cost V 1 base and J 5 bases, with 12 bases left between them. Germline CDR1 and CDR2: MNHEY and SVGAGI. This CDR3 has 14 residues. Here the CDR3 DNA reads TGTGCCAGCAGTTACTGGGCAGGGGCCCACGAGCAGTACTTC. It specifies CASSYWAGAHEQYF.

This clone is a singleton in its sample. The chain links TRBV6-5 to TRBJ1-3, with D maybe TRBD1 (5 bases). This CDR3 is 16 amino acids long. The germline V and J ends were trimmed by 2 bases and 0 bases, with 11 bases remaining between them. CDR1 and CDR2 (germline): MNHEY, SVGAGI. The CDR3: CASSYGDGSSGNTIYF. The DNA for the CDR3 is TGTGCCAGCAGTTACGGGGACGGGAGCTCTGGAAACACCATATATTTT.

J is TRBJ2-5 and V is TRBV2; 7 nucleotides agree with TRBD1. The V and J ends lost 7 bases and 4 bases, in that order; junction bases with no gene match: 9. CDR3 size: 14 residues. Per the germline V gene, CDR1 is SNHLY and CDR2 is FYNNEI. CDR3 nucleotides: TGTGCCAGCAAGGGAAACAGGGGTGCAGAGACCCAGTACTTC. This encodes CASKGNRGAETQYF.

V usage is TRBV13 and J usage is TRBJ2-1; D is perhaps TRBD2 (6 bases). The CDR3 sequence is 14 residues long. The germline V gene has CDR1 PRHDT and CDR2 FYEKMQ (reference sequence). V lost 5 bases and J 8 bases, leaving 16 bases between the germline ends. DNA of the CDR3: TGTGCCAGCAGCATATCTTACGGGGGTGATGAGCAGTTCTTC. It encodes CASSISYGGDEQFF.